The clone carrying this T cell receptor beta chain was observed a few times. Antigen specificity is unknown. The data derive from a study of shared clonotypes between healthy human individuals. At the level of the study: CD4 naive and CD4 memory each took three plates per donor, while CD8 naive took two and CD8 memory one.

The CDR3 extends over 13 amino acids. Germline CDR1 reads GTSNPN; CDR2 reads SVGIG (reference sequence). Trimming shortened V by 2 bases and J by 0 bases, and 7 bases separated the two germline ends. Points from the study as a whole: Shared clonotypes across all four donors exceeded non-shared ones in generation probability. Donors were few, which limited the genetic and exposure-history diversity represented. Approximately 5% of naive CD4 clonotypes were shared across several donors.

Libraries were prepared by immunoSEQ multiplex PCR; TCRdb keeps only in-frame clonotypes and omits some of them. The table lists millions of clones, roughly 95% of them singletons, with roughly 1% in the top ten. CD45RO negativity and positive selection for CCR7 defined naive CD8 cells, a population that excluded terminally differentiated effector memory CD45RA+ cells. The genes are TRBV30 and TRBJ1-1; D perhaps matches TRBD1 (5 bases). The source is a man younger than 35 in good health. Material: naive CD8+ T cells sorted from blood. The CDR3 bases are TGTGCCTGGAGTCGGGGGGTGAACACTGAAGCTTTCTTT. Translation gives CAWSRGVNTEAFF.